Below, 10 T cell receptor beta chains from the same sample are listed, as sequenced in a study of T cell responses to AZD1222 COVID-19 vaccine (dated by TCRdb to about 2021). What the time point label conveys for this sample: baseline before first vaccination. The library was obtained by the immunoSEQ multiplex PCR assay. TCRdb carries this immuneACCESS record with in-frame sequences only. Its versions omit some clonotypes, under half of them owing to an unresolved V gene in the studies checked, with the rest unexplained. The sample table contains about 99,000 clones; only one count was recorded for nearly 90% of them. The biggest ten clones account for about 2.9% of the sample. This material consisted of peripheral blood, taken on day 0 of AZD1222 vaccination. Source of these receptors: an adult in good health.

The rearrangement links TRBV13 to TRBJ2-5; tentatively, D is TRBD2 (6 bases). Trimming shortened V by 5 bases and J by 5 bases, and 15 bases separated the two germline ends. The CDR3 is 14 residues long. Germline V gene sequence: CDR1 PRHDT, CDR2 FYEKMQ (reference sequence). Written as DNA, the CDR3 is TGTGCCAGCAGCCCTGGAGGGGCGGAGGAGACCCAGTACTTC. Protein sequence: CASSPGGAEETQYF.

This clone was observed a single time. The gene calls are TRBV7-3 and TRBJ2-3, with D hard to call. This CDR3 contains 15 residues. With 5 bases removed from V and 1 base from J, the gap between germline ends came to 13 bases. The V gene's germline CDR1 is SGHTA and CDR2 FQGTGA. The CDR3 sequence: CASSLRWTGTDTQYF. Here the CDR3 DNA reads TGTGCCAGCAGCCTCCGCTGGACGGGCACAGATACGCAGTATTTT.

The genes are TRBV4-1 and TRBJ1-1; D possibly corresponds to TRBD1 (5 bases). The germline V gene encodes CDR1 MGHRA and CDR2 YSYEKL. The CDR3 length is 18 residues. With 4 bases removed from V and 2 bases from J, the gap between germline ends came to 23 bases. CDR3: CASSPPGGRVGVNTEAFF. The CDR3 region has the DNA TGCGCCAGCAGCCCGCCCGGCGGCAGGGTCGGGGTTAACACTGAAGCTTTCTTT.

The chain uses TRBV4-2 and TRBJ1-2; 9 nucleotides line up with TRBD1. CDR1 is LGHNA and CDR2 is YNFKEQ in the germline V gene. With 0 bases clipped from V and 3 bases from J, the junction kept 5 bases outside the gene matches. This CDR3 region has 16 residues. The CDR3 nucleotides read TGTGCCAGCAGCCAAGACGGGACAGGGCTCGACTATGGCTACACCTTC. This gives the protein CASSQDGTGLDYGYTF.

The CDR3 DNA reads TGTGCCAGCAGCTCGCCACGGACAGGGAACACTGAAGCTTTCTTT. Translating gives CASSSPRTGNTEAFF. This rearrangement joins TRBV5-8 to TRBJ1-1; 7 nucleotides align to TRBD1. V shed 3 bases and J 1 base; nucleotides not matched to a gene: 6. Germline V gene lookup returns CDR1 SGHTS and CDR2 YDEGEE. CDR3 length: 15 amino acids.

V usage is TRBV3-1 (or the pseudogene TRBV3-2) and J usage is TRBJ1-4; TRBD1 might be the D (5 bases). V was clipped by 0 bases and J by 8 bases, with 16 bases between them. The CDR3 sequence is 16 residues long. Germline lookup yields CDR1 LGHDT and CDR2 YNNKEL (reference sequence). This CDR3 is CASSQEGKGLGEKLFF. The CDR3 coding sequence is TGTGCCAGCAGCCAAGAAGGAAAGGGGCTGGGGGAAAAACTGTTTTTT.

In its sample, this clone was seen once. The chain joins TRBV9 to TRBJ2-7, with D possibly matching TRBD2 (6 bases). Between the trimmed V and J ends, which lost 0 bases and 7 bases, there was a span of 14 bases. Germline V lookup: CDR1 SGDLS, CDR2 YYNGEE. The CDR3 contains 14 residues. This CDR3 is CASSVVEDRGEQYF. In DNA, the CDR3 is TGTGCCAGCAGCGTAGTGGAGGACCGGGGGGAGCAGTACTTC.

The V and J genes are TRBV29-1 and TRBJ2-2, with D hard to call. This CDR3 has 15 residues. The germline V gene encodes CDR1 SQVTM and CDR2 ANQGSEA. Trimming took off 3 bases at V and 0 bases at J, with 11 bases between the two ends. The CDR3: CSVEELESNTGELFF. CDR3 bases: TGCAGCGTTGAGGAGCTAGAGTCGAACACCGGGGAGCTGTTTTTT.

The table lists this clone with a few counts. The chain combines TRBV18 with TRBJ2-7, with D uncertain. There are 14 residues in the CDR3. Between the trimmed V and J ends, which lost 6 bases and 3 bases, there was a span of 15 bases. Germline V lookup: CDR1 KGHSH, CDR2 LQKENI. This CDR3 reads CASSPSPIIYEQYV. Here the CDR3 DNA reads TGTGCCAGCTCTCCCTCCCCCATCATCTACGAGCAGTACGTC.

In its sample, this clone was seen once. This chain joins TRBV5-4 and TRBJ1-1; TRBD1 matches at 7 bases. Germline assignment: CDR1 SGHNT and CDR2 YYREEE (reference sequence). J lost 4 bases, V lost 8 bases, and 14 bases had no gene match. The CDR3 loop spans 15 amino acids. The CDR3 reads CASQSRMTGPTEAFF. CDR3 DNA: TGTGCCAGTCAATCCCGAATGACAGGGCCCACTGAAGCTTTCTTT.